The present T cell receptor (beta chain) was sequenced within a study of cytomegalovirus exposure and HLA in healthy donors. This clone has a handful of counts. In the PCR, 60 Vbeta and 13 Jbeta primers were used. Method: immunoSEQ multiplex PCR; TCRdb's copy keeps in-frame clones and lacks some. The data contain some 80,000 clones, over 70% of them singletons. This CDR3 spans 18 amino acids. The germline CDR1 and CDR2 sequences are MDHEN and SYDVKM. Trimming took 6 bases from V and 1 from J, leaving 23 bases between them. The clonotype was recovered from a man in his forties in good health and CMV-seronegative. The sequenced sample consisted of PBMCs. J is TRBJ2-3 and V is TRBV28, with D perhaps TRBD1 (6 bases). The CDR3 DNA follows: TGTGCCAGCAGCCGCCTGAGAGTAAGGGGGACGCGCACAGATACGCAGTATTTT. Translating gives CASSRLRVRGTRTDTQYF.